This T cell receptor (beta chain) was sequenced in a study of identifying expanded T cells in peripheral blood. General study findings and limits: Differentially abundant clones: roughly 1.2 between replicates, 16.4 at around 15 days, 19 to 20 at four. Variance in clone template counts between approximately 2-week samples significantly increased with total template count across all healthy donors.

The ends were cut back, 1 base at V and 6 bases at J, with 13 bases in the middle. Per germline, CDR1 SGHTA and CDR2 FQGNSA. CDR3 length equals 15 residues. Method: immunoSEQ multiplex PCR; TCRdb's copy keeps in-frame clones and lacks some. Of tens of thousands of clones in the sample, over 75% were seen once. During the collection period, no donor immune events like infections were recorded. A word on this clone: What it binds is not known.

The chain joins TRBV7-2 to TRBJ2-1; D is undetermined. The receptor was isolated from a person aged 18-70 years in good health. The sequencing input was blood. CDR3 protein: CASSLGRVPLNEQFF. The CDR3 DNA reads as TGTGCCAGCAGCTTAGGTAGGGTTCCCCTCAATGAGCAGTTCTTC.